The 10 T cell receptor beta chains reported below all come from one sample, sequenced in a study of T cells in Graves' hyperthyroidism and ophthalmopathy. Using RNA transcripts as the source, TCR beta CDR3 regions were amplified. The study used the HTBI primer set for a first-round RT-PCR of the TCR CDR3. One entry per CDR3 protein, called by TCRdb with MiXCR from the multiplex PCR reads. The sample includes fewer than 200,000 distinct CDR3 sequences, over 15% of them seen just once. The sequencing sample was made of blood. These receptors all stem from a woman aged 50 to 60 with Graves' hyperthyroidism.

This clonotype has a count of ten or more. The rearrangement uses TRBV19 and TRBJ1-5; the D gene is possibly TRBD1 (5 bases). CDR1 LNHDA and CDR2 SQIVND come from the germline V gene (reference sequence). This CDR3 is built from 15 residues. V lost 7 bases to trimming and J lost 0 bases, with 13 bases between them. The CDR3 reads CASTPTDYSNQPQHF. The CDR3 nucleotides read TGTGCCAGTACTCCGACAGACTATAGCAATCAGCCCCAGCATTTT.

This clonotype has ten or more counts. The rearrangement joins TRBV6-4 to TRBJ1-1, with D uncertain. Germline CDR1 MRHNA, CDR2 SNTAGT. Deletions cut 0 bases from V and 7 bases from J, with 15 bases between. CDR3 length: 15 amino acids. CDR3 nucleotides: TGTGCCAGCAGTGACTCAGCCGGTGGTCAAGGTGAAGCTTTCTTT. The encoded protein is CASSDSAGGQGEAFF.

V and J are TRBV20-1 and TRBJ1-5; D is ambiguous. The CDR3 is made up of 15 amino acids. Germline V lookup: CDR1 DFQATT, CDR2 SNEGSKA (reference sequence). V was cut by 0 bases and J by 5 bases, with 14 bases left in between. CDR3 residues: CSAREKTSLYQPQHF. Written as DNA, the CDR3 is TGCAGTGCTAGAGAAAAGACAAGTCTCTATCAGCCCCAGCATTTT.

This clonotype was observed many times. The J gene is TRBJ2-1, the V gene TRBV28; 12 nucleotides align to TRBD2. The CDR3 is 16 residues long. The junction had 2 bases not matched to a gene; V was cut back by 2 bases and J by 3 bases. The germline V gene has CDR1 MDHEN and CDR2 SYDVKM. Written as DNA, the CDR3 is TGTGCCAGCAGTTTAAGACTAGCGGGGGTCTACAATGAGCAGTTCTTC. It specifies CASSLRLAGVYNEQFF.

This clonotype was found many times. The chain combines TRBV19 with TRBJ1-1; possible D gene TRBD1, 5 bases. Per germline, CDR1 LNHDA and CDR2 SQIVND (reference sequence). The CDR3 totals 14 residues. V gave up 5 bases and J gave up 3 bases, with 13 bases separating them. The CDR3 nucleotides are TGTGCCAGTAGTCCCGAGGACATATACACTGAAGCTTTCTTT. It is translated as CASSPEDIYTEAFF.

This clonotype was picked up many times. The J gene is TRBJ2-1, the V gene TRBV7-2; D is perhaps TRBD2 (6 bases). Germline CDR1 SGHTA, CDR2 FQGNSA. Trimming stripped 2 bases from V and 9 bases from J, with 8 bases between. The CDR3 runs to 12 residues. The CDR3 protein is CASSLTGGEQFF. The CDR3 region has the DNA TGTGCCAGCAGCTTAACCGGGGGTGAGCAGTTCTTC.

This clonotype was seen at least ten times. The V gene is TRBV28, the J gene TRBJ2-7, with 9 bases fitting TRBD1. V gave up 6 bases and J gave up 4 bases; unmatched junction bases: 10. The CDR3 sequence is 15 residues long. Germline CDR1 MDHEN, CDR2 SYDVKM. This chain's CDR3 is CASRQGAGLGYEQYF. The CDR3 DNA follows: TGTGCCAGCAGACAGGGGGCAGGGTTAGGGTACGAGCAGTACTTC. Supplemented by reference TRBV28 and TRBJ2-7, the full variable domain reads DVKVTQSSRYLVKRTGEKVFLECVQDMDHENMFWYRQDPGLGLRLIYFSYDVKMKEKGDIPEGYSVSREKKERFSLILESASTNQTSMYLCASRQGAGLGYEQYFGPGTRLTVT.

The CDR3 spells CASSQGGGIRARSIEKLFF. In DNA form, the CDR3 reads TGCGCCAGCAGCCAAGGAGGCGGAATTCGGGCCAGGTCAATTGAAAAACTGTTTTTT. The chain joins TRBV4-1 to TRBJ1-4; D gene ambiguous. The germline V gene encodes CDR1 MGHRA and CDR2 YSYEKL. V lost 1 base, J lost 7 bases, and 25 bases lay in between. CDR3 length: 19 amino acids.

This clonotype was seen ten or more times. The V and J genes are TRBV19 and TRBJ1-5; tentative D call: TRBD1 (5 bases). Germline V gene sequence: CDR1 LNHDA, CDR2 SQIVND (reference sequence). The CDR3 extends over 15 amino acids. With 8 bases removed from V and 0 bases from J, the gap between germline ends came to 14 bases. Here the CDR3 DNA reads TGTGCCAGTGAGGGGCCCGACTATAGCAATCAGCCCCAGCATTTT. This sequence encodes CASEGPDYSNQPQHF.

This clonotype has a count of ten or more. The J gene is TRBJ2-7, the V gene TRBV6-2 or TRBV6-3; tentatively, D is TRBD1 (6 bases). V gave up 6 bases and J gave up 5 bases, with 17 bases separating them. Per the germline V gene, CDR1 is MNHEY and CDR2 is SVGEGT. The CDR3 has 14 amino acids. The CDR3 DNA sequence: TGTGCCAGCAGGACAGGCTGGGGTCGGGACGAGCAGTACTTC. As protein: CASRTGWGRDEQYF.